These 30 T cell receptor beta chains were sequenced from one sample in a study of T cells in Graves' hyperthyroidism and ophthalmopathy. Researchers took RNA transcripts and amplified the TCR beta CDR3 regions from them. An initial round of RT-PCR targeting the TCR CDR3 relied on the HTBI primer set. TCRdb passed the multiplex PCR reads through MiXCR, listing each CDR3 protein once. The sample holds about 380,000 distinct CDR3 sequences; approximately 13% are singletons and the top ten take 11%. The sequenced sample was blood. The source of these receptors is a woman aged 55-70 years with Graves' hyperthyroidism.

This clonotype was observed a handful of times. The J gene is TRBJ2-1, the V gene TRBV30, with a tentative D call TRBD2 (5 bases). CDR3 length: 14 residues. Germline V gene sequence: CDR1 GTSNPN, CDR2 SVGIG (reference sequence). V lost 4 bases to trimming and J lost 4 bases, with 14 bases between them. The CDR3 protein is CAWKGRRLYNEQFF. CDR3 bases: TGTGCCTGGAAAGGTAGGAGGCTTTACAATGAGCAGTTCTTC. Combining the CDR3 with reference TRBV30 and TRBJ2-1 gives the whole variable domain SQTIHQWPATLVQPVGSPLSLECTVEGTSNPNLYWYRQAAGRGLQLLFYSVGIGQISSEVPQNLSASRPQDRQFILSSKKLLLSDSGFYLCAWKGRRLYNEQFFGPGTRLTVL.

This clonotype has ten or more counts. The chain combines TRBV28 with TRBJ2-5, with 12 positions matching TRBD1. With V trimmed by 5 bases and J by 5 bases, 9 bases remained unmatched. This CDR3 has 16 amino acids. CDR1 is MDHEN, CDR2 SYDVKM, per germline. This chain's CDR3 is CASSPPSGTGGETQYF. Here the CDR3 DNA reads TGTGCCAGCAGTCCCCCCTCCGGGACAGGGGGCGAGACCCAGTACTTC.

This clonotype was detected ten times or more. V gene TRBV9 combines with J gene TRBJ2-5, with 12 bases identical to TRBD2. Germline V gene sequence: CDR1 SGDLS, CDR2 YYNGEE. The V gene end was trimmed by 0 bases and the J gene end by 3 bases; junction bases not matched to a gene: 0. CDR3 size: 15 residues. Here the CDR3 reads CASSVGTSGKETQYF. The CDR3 DNA is TGTGCCAGCAGCGTAGGGACTAGCGGGAAAGAGACCCAGTACTTC. Based on the CDR3 plus reference TRBV9 and TRBJ2-5, the full variable domain is DSGVTQTPKHLITATGQRVTLRCSPRSGDLSVYWYQQSLDQGLQFLIQYYNGEERAKGNILERFSAQQFPDLHSELNLSSLELGDSALYFCASSVGTSGKETQYFGPGTRLLVL.

This clonotype was detected a few times. J is TRBJ2-3 and V is TRBV6-1; possibly TRBD2 for D (6 bases). Trimming left V 7 bases short and J 2 bases short, with 19 bases between. Germline V gives CDR1 MNHNS, CDR2 SASEGT. The CDR3 loop spans 16 amino acids. CDR3 sequence: CASNIPRAGTTDTQYF. DNA for the CDR3: TGTGCCAGCAATATCCCCCGCGCGGGGACCACAGATACGCAGTATTTT.

This clonotype was seen ten or more times. J is TRBJ2-1 and V is TRBV11-2, with 12 bases lining up with TRBD2. Germline V gene lookup returns CDR1 SGHAT and CDR2 FQNNGV. The J segment lost 4 bases and the V segment lost 5 bases, leaving 6 bases of the junction unmatched. The CDR3 is made up of 16 amino acids. CDR3: CASSTRTSGKYNEQFF. As DNA, the CDR3 is TGTGCCAGCAGCACGCGGACTAGCGGGAAATACAATGAGCAGTTCTTC.

This clonotype was recorded at least ten times. The chain is built from TRBV11-2 and TRBJ2-7, with TRBD1 matching 8 bases. This CDR3 comprises 16 residues. Germline trimming cut 4 bases from V and 1 base from J; bases unmatched to any gene: 9. Germline CDR1 reads SGHAT; CDR2 reads FQNNGV. The CDR3 region is CASSSRTRDRSYEQYF. The CDR3 nucleotides are TGTGCCAGCAGCTCCCGAACCCGGGACAGGTCCTACGAGCAGTACTTC.

This clonotype appeared many times. The gene calls are TRBV2 and TRBJ1-5, with D possibly matching TRBD1 (5 bases). The germline gives CDR1 SNHLY, CDR2 FYNNEI. V was shortened by 4 bases and J by 4 bases, with 14 bases between the two germline ends. This CDR3 comprises 15 residues. The CDR3 protein is CASSGSWGGNQPQHF. DNA of the CDR3: TGTGCCAGCAGTGGGTCGTGGGGGGGTAATCAGCCCCAGCATTTT.

The chain couples TRBV20-1 to TRBJ1-2; 8 nucleotides agree with TRBD1. The junction had 8 bases not matched to a gene; V was cut back by 3 bases and J by 8 bases. The length of the CDR3 is 13 residues. Germline CDR1 reads DFQATT; CDR2 reads SNEGSKA (reference sequence). CDR3 region: CSASLTGGEGYTF. The CDR3 region has the DNA TGCAGTGCTAGCTTAACAGGGGGAGAAGGCTACACCTTC.

This chain links TRBV7-9 with TRBJ2-3, with 8 bases fitting TRBD1. The CDR3 is 17 amino acids. The trim removed 6 bases at V and 3 bases at J, leaving 14 bases unmatched. Germline V gene lookup returns CDR1 SEHNR and CDR2 FQNEAQ (reference sequence). In DNA, the CDR3 is TGTGCCAGCAGACAGAGTTCCGCAGGGGGCGGAACAGATACGCAGTATTTT. Translating it yields CASRQSSAGGGTDTQYF.

Many counts were recorded for this clonotype. The chain combines TRBV5-6 with TRBJ2-5; D is ambiguous. V was shortened by 2 bases and J by 13 bases, with 15 bases between the two germline ends. CDR3 length: 12 amino acids. Germline V CDR1 and CDR2: SGHDT, YYEEEE. In nucleotides, the CDR3 is TGTGCCAGCAGCTTCGTCCTGGACGGGTGGTACTTC. Translating it yields CASSFVLDGWYF.

This clonotype was observed a few times. Germline and junction disagree at one end, which may indicate a read error. The chain uses TRBV11-3 and TRBJ2-2; no firm D call. Germline V gives CDR1 SGHNT, CDR2 YENEEA. The CDR3 totals 13 residues. The CDR3 spells CAGSLVNTGELFF. The CDR3 region has the DNA TGTGCCGGCAGCTTAGTGAACACCGGGGAGCTGTTTTTT. Using reference TRBV11-3 and TRBJ2-2 for the parts outside the CDR3, the full variable domain is EAGVVQSPRYKIIEKKQPVAFWCNPISGHNTLYWYLQNLGQGPELLIRYENEEAVDDSQLPKDRFSAERLKGVDSTLKIQPAELGDSAVYLCAGSLVNTGELFFGEGSRLTVL.

Worth noting for this clonotype: The junction does not match germline at one end; this may be a read error. This chain uses TRBV7-9 with TRBJ2-7, with D unclear. CDR3 length: 14 amino acids. Germline V gene data show CDR1 as SEHNR and CDR2 as FQNEAQ (reference sequence). The CDR3 DNA reads TGTGCCCGCAGACCTAAAGGGTCGGCCTACGAGCAGTACTTC. This codes for CARRPKGSAYEQYF.

This sequence joins TRBV9 and TRBJ2-1; TRBD1 or TRBD2 may be the D gene (5 bases each). Trimming stripped 0 bases from V and 9 bases from J, with 19 bases between. CDR1 is SGDLS, CDR2 YYNGEE, per germline. This CDR3 has 16 amino acids. CDR3 in amino acids: CASSVGTEVGLREQFF. The DNA for the CDR3 is TGTGCCAGCAGCGTAGGTACGGAGGTGGGGCTCCGTGAGCAGTTCTTC.

This clonotype was picked up many times. The chain recombines TRBV3-1 with TRBJ2-7; D is perhaps TRBD1 (5 bases). The V gene's germline CDR1 is LGHDT and CDR2 YNNKEL (reference sequence). This CDR3 contains 12 residues. Trimming took off 6 bases at V and 2 bases at J, with 8 bases between the two ends. The CDR3 region has the DNA TGTGCCAGCAGTCAGACAGCCTACGAGCAGTACTTC. The encoded protein is CASSQTAYEQYF.

The DNA of the CDR3 is TGTGCCAACAAGCAGGGGAAGCGGGAGGCGAGAGGCAAAAACATTCAGTACTTC. Translation: CANKQGKREARGKNIQYF. This rearrangement joins TRBV7-2 to TRBJ2-4; the match to TRBD2 covers 9 bases. The CDR3 length is 18 residues. From germline, CDR1 is SGHTA and CDR2 FQGNSA. J gave up 3 bases and V 10 bases, and 19 bases lay outside the gene matches.

This clonotype appeared many times. The chain is built from TRBV5-1 and TRBJ2-7; TRBD2 matches 7 bases. The CDR3 has 15 amino acids. The germline V gene encodes CDR1 SGHRS and CDR2 YFSETQ. The J segment lost 2 bases and the V segment lost 0 bases, leaving 5 bases of the junction unmatched. CDR3 loop: CASSLGDGLAYEQYF. As DNA, the CDR3 is TGCGCCAGCAGCTTGGGTGACGGACTAGCCTACGAGCAGTACTTC.

This clonotype was seen ten or more times. The V gene is TRBV12-5, the J gene TRBJ2-7, with 13 bases lining up with TRBD2. The germline V gene encodes CDR1 LGHNT and CDR2 FRNRAP. The CDR3 has 17 residues. J gave up 5 bases and V 2 bases, and 9 bases lay outside the gene matches. The CDR3 protein is CASGLTSGRATIDEQYF. The CDR3 nucleotides are TGTGCTAGTGGTTTGACTAGCGGGAGGGCCACTATCGACGAGCAGTACTTC.

This clonotype was observed many times. This chain joins TRBV28 and TRBJ2-7; TRBD1 aligns across 8 bases. The CDR3 extends over 15 amino acids. The junction had 10 bases not matched to a gene; V was cut back by 5 bases and J by 4 bases. From germline, CDR1 is MDHEN and CDR2 SYDVKM. For the CDR3, the DNA is TGTGCCAGCAGTCCAAGGACAGGGCGCAGGTACGAGCAGTACTTC. Protein product: CASSPRTGRRYEQYF. Based on the CDR3 plus reference TRBV28 and TRBJ2-7, the full variable domain is DVKVTQSSRYLVKRTGEKVFLECVQDMDHENMFWYRQDPGLGLRLIYFSYDVKMKEKGDIPEGYSVSREKKERFSLILESASTNQTSMYLCASSPRTGRRYEQYFGPGTRLTVT.

The rearrangement joins TRBV11-2 to TRBJ2-1, with a tentative D call TRBD2 (5 bases). The ends were cut back, 5 bases at V and 5 bases at J, with 16 bases in the middle. Germline loops: CDR1 SGHAT, CDR2 FQNNGV. This CDR3 contains 15 residues. The CDR3 region has the DNA TGTGCCAGCAGCGTAGGAGTTAGCGCCGACAATGAGCAGTTCTTC. It is translated as CASSVGVSADNEQFF.

This chain links TRBV25-1 with TRBJ2-7; 9 bases agree with TRBD1. The CDR3 sequence is 14 residues long. V dropped 1 base and J dropped 5; count of bases not matched to a gene: 3. Germline CDR1 reads MGHDK; CDR2 reads SYGVNS. CDR3 region: CASSELGDRDEQYF. The CDR3 DNA follows: TGTGCCAGCAGTGAATTGGGGGACAGGGACGAGCAGTACTTC.

This clonotype was seen ten or more times. V and J are TRBV28 and TRBJ2-7; 8 bases line up with TRBD1. CDR1 is MDHEN, CDR2 SYDVKM, per germline. Unmatched junction bases numbered 9, after V lost 4 bases and J lost 7 bases. The CDR3 length is 14 residues. The CDR3 region is CASSYFQGAREQYF. The CDR3 DNA reads TGTGCCAGCAGTTATTTCCAGGGGGCGAGAGAGCAGTACTTC.

This clonotype occurred many times. The genes are TRBV18 and TRBJ2-2; unclear D gene. The CDR3 is 13 amino acids. V lost 3 bases, J lost 5 bases, and 7 bases lay in between. Germline CDR1 and CDR2: KGHSH and LQKENI. The CDR3 coding sequence is TGTGCCAGCTCACCCGAGACGACCGGGGAGCTGTTTTTT. This sequence encodes CASSPETTGELFF.

The sample holds a few counts of this clonotype. Its ends do not fully match the called genes, so a read error is possible. The chain employs TRBV12-3 or TRBV12-4 and TRBJ2-2; TRBD1 is a possible D gene (8 bases). This CDR3 has 15 amino acids. CDR3 bases: TGTGCCAGCGGCCTCGGACAGGGAGGGACCGGGGAGCTGCTTTTT. This codes for CASGLGQGGTGELLF.

This clonotype has more than one count but fewer than ten. The chain couples TRBV28 to TRBJ2-6; 8 bases match TRBD1. The CDR3 totals 14 residues. Trimming at V came to 8 bases and at J to 2 bases, leaving 2 bases not matched to a gene. The germline V gene has CDR1 MDHEN and CDR2 SYDVKM. DNA for the CDR3: TGTGCCAGCCTGACAGGGGCTGGGGCCAACGTCCTGACTTTC. Translated: CASLTGAGANVLTF.

This clonotype occurred many times. The chain carries TRBV4-1 and TRBJ2-7; D might be TRBD2 (5 bases). The germline V and J ends were trimmed by 4 bases and 0 bases, with 10 bases remaining between them. CDR3 size: 14 residues. The germline V gene encodes CDR1 MGHRA and CDR2 YSYEKL. In DNA form, the CDR3 reads TGCGCCAGCAGCCCCGGGGATGGCTCCTACGAGCAGTACTTC. It encodes CASSPGDGSYEQYF.

The V gene is TRBV10-3, the J gene TRBJ2-7, with 9 bases identical to TRBD1. The CDR3 totals 13 residues. With 10 bases clipped from V and 2 bases from J, the junction kept 6 bases outside the gene matches. Germline CDR1 ENHRY, CDR2 SYGVKD. CDR3 loop: CATEGQGTYEQYF. CDR3 coding DNA: TGTGCCACCGAGGGACAGGGCACCTACGAGCAGTACTTC.

There are a few counts of this clonotype. The chain carries TRBV5-6 and TRBJ2-7, with 8 bases fitting TRBD2. The CDR3 is 17 amino acids. Germline trimming cut 3 bases from V and 3 bases from J; bases unmatched to any gene: 14. CDR1 and CDR2 from the germline V gene are SGHDT and YYEEEE. For the CDR3, the DNA is TGTGCCAGCAGCTCCTATTCCTGGGCTAGCGGGTACTACGAGCAGTACTTC. This gives the protein CASSSYSWASGYYEQYF.

This clonotype was picked up many times. This chain joins TRBV27 and TRBJ2-7; 9 bases match TRBD2. The CDR3 extends over 16 amino acids. Germline trimming cut 3 bases from V and 3 bases from J; bases unmatched to any gene: 9. Germline values: CDR1 MNHEY, CDR2 SMNVEV (reference sequence). CDR3 sequence: CASSFSGSGSIYEQYF. CDR3 coding DNA: TGTGCCAGCAGTTTCAGTGGTAGCGGGAGTATCTACGAGCAGTACTTC.

This clonotype was observed many times. V is TRBV20-1 and J is TRBJ2-1; 12 bases fit TRBD2. CDR1 is DFQATT, CDR2 SNEGSKA, per germline (reference sequence). Trimming cost V 5 bases and J 5 bases; bases outside gene matches: 4. This CDR3 is 14 amino acids long. CDR3 loop: CSAPWTSGDNEQFF. The CDR3 bases are TGCAGTGCTCCCTGGACTAGCGGGGACAATGAGCAGTTCTTC.

The chain has TRBV29-1 and TRBJ1-1; possible D gene TRBD1, 5 bases. V was trimmed by 3 bases and J by 6 bases, leaving 14 bases between them. Germline assignment: CDR1 SQVTM and CDR2 ANQGSEA. The CDR3 consists of 13 residues. CDR3 sequence (DNA): TGCAGCGTTGAGGCGGGGGGAAGGGCTGAAGCTTTCTTT. Encoded protein: CSVEAGGRAEAFF.